This T cell receptor beta chain was recovered during a study of response to subunit inactivated influenza vaccine. The CDR3 runs 15 residues. CDR1 is MNHNS, CDR2 SASEGT, per germline. V was pared by 6 bases and J by 0 bases, with 2 bases of the junction left unmatched. Using its own MiXCR run on the RT-PCR reads, TCRdb lists one record per CDR3 protein. Here the sample spans 500,000 to 600,000 distinct CDR3 sequences, approximately 11% being singletons. A further study also used this sample, focusing on T cells expressing NK-cell markers. This second study says: Production of TCR beta cDNA relied on 5'RACE template switching with UMIs.

The source of this sequence is a man aged 50-59 years who received an inactivated influenza vaccine. The sequencing here drew on PBMCs from blood, taken on the day of vaccination. The V gene is TRBV6-1, the J gene TRBJ2-2, with 9 bases lining up with TRBD1. The CDR3 nucleotides are TGTGCCAGCAGGCGACAGGGGGCGAACACCGGGGAGCTGTTTTTT. This sequence encodes CASRRQGANTGELFF.